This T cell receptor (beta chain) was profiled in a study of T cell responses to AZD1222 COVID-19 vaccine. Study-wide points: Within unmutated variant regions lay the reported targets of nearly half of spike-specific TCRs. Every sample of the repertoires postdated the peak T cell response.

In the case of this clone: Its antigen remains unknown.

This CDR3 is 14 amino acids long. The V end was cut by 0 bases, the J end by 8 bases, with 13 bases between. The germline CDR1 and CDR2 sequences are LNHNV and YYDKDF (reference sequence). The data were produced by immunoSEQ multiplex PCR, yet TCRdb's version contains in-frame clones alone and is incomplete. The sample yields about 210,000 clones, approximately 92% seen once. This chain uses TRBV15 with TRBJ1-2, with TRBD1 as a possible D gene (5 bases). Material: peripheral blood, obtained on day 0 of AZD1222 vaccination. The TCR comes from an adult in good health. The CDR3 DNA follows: TGTGCCACCAGCAGAGACCCCGGACACGTAGGCTACACCTTC. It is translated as CATSRDPGHVGYTF. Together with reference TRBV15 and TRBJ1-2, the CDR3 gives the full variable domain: DAMVIQNPRYQVTQFGKPVTLSCSQTLNHNVMYWYQQKSSQAPKLLFHYYDKDFNNEADTPDNFQSRRPNTSFCFLDIRSPGLGDTAMYLCATSRDPGHVGYTFGSGTRLTVV.